This T cell receptor (beta chain) derives from a study of shared clonotypes between healthy human individuals. In the study overall: Sampling drew on donors who were two women and a few men aged 18 to 49.

The CDR3 contains 14 residues. Germline V CDR1 and CDR2: MDHEN, SYDVKM. V lost 6 bases and J lost 5, with 14 bases in between. Naive CD8 cells lacked CD45RO and underwent positive selection for CCR7, leaving out terminally differentiated effector memory CD45RA+ cells. Adult Caucasians living in Nashville, Tennessee made up all of the donors. Methods used by the authors: Filtering of immunoSEQ junctional sequences could not match full-length read filtering. Libraries were prepared by immunoSEQ multiplex PCR; TCRdb keeps only in-frame clonotypes and omits some of them. V and J calls and clone size follow that table, whereas D and trimming were derived from the DNA. The table has roughly 770,000 clones, 96% seen once.

The sample was naive CD8+ T cells sorted from blood. The clonotype originates from a man aged 30 to 45 in good health. J is TRBJ2-1 and V is TRBV28; a weak D match, TRBD1 (5 bases). DNA for the CDR3: TGTGCCAGCAGCCCGACCCTCAGGGACAATGAGCAGTTCTTC. Translation gives CASSPTLRDNEQFF.